The entry that follows covers one T cell receptor beta chain sequence. Its antigen is unknown. TCRdb itself ran the reads through MiXCR, one entry per CDR3 protein. This sample has around 69,000 distinct CDR3 sequences, with about three fifths found just once. This sample was included in a study of type 1 regulatory T cells. Trimming cost V 4 bases and J 8 bases, with 16 bases left between them. The CDR3 has 14 residues. Germline CDR1 KGHDR, CDR2 SFDVKD. Sequenced material: cultured T cells, either the whole culture or a sorted T cell fraction (not recorded which). Specified subset: Tr1-enriched cell product generated in vitro against host alloantigens. This receptor was taken from a human donor in good health. V and J are TRBV24-1 and TRBJ1-2; maybe TRBD1 (5 bases). The CDR3 DNA is TGTGCCACCAGTGACCCCGGGGCTGCTTGGGGCTACACCTTC. Translated: CATSDPGAAWGYTF.